This T cell receptor (beta chain) was documented in a study of shared clonotypes between healthy human individuals. Assay used: immunoSEQ multiplex PCR; TCRdb lists only in-frame clones, some missing. The sample includes about 2 million clones, about 95% of them seen just once. Trimming removed 1 base from V and 6 bases from J, with 4 bases in between. Germline assignment: CDR1 LGHNA and CDR2 YSLEER. The CDR3 consists of 11 residues. This clone was recorded once. Naive CD8 cells lacked CD45RO, underwent positive selection for CCR7 and left out terminally differentiated effector memory CD45RA+ cells. The receptor comes from a young man in good health. The gene calls are TRBV4-3 and TRBJ2-7; D call uncertain. Sequenced input: naive CD8+ T cells sorted from blood. The CDR3: CASSQAGEQYF. The CDR3 bases are TGCGCCAGCAGCCAAGCGGGCGAGCAGTACTTC.